This TCR beta chain was found in a study of tissue T cells after allogeneic stem cell transplantation. Study-level information: Graft-versus-host disease patients received grafts, several unmodified and three CD34-selected to deplete T cells. Study-wide findings and caveats: Blood and spleen captured only part of the tissue TCR repertoire. Across patients, clones rarely overlapped, yet motif clusters were shared tissue-specifically.

This table comes from immunoSEQ multiplex PCR, and its TCRdb copy is limited to in-frame clones, with some not included. In the table there are several thousand clones, 60% to 85% of which are singletons. The V gene's germline CDR1 is MNHEY and CDR2 SVGAGI. The CDR3 is made up of 15 amino acids. V was cut by 8 bases and J by 6 bases, with 19 bases left in between. Concerning this clone itself: Its specificity is not known.

This clonotype was obtained from a man aged 35-69 years who later had graft-versus-host disease after an allogeneic stem cell transplant. The chain combines TRBV6-5 with TRBJ2-2; the D call may be TRBD1 or TRBD2 (5 bases each). Sequencing was performed on blood, taken before transplantation. Here the CDR3 reads CASRSGQLSSGELFF. The CDR3 nucleotides read TGTGCCAGCCGGTCGGGGCAGCTTTCTTCCGGGGAGCTGTTTTTT.